This T cell receptor beta chain was identified in a study of CD8+ T cells in alopecia areata. General study findings and limits: Sequenced scalp T cells also include alphabeta T cells resident in normal skin.

In regard to this clone: As yet, its antigen is unknown.

Punch biopsies of lesional scalp, plus peripheral blood, were taken from alopecia areata patients. Sorting separated CD4+ and CD8+ T cells out of PBMCs. In germline, CDR1 is SGHRS, CDR2 YFSETQ. Trimming cost V 0 bases and J 4 bases, with 8 bases left between them. CDR3 length: 13 amino acids. RNA, once extracted, was reverse transcribed into cDNA for use as the sequencing template. Using immunoSEQ multiplex PCR, the repertoire was profiled, and TCRdb retains in-frame clones only, with some absent. Among about 150,000 clones, roughly three fifths were seen once, and the ten largest hold roughly 6.5%. Sequencing used CD4+ T cells sorted from blood, obtained at week 0. The clonotype was recovered from a human donor with alopecia areata. J is TRBJ2-7 and V is TRBV5-1, with a possible D match to TRBD1 (6 bases). The CDR3 coding sequence is TGCGCCAGCAGCTTGGACAGGGAATACGAGCAGTACTTC. It codes for CASSLDREYEQYF. The full variable domain, in which reference TRBV5-1 and TRBJ2-7 provide the parts outside the CDR3, is KAGVTQTPRYLIKTRGQQVTLSCSPISGHRSVSWYQQTPGQGLQFLFEYFSETQRNKGNFPGRFSGRQFSNSRSEMNVSTLELGDSALYLCASSLDREYEQYFGPGTRLTVT.